This T cell receptor beta chain was observed in a study of OX40 agonist ivuxolimab in advanced cancers. Study in general: Three patients responded partially, comprising one with hepatocellular carcinoma and two with cutaneous melanoma. General observations from the study: Expanded clones were, on average, more numerous in CD8+ T cells than in CD4+. Several nonresponders also turned out to have low normalized T-cell clonal expansion.

Produced via immunoSEQ multiplex PCR; TCRdb's table is partial and in-frame only. The table includes about 45,000 clones, just over 90% detected once. With respect to this clone: Its antigen is still unknown.

This TCR derives from an adult with an advanced solid tumor such as melanoma, head and neck, liver or kidney cancer. Sequenced material: CD4+ or CD8+ T cells sorted from blood, taken in a trial of the OX40 agonist ivuxolimab.

The CDR3 loop reads CASSYSTGGYEQFF. In nucleotides, the CDR3 is TGTGCCAGCAGTTACTCGACAGGGGGTTATGAGCAGTTCTTC. J is TRBJ2-1 and V is TRBV6-5; TRBD1 matches at 9 bases. CDR1 MNHEY and CDR2 SVGAGI come from the germline V gene. The CDR3 covers 14 residues. J was trimmed by 8 bases and V by 0 bases; bases with no gene match: 2.